This entry lists 26 T cell receptor beta chains sequenced from one sample in a study of blood T cell repertoires in COVID-19. TCRdb keeps only in-frame clones here, not all; method: immunoSEQ multiplex PCR. The repertoire holds 120,000 to 150,000 clones, with around 82% as singletons. The sample was peripheral blood. These receptors were obtained from a man in his 60s with active or convalescent COVID-19.

This chain uses TRBV19 with TRBJ1-2, with TRBD1 as a possible D gene (6 bases). Germline loops: CDR1 LNHDA, CDR2 SQIVND (reference sequence). This CDR3 is 13 amino acids long. V lost 4 bases to trimming and J lost 4 bases, with 10 bases between them. CDR3 bases: TGTGCCAGTAGTACCAGGGGCAGCTATGGCTACACCTTC. It translates to CASSTRGSYGYTF. Together with reference TRBV19 and TRBJ1-2, the CDR3 gives the full variable domain: DGGITQSPKYLFRKEGQNVTLSCEQNLNHDAMYWYRQDPGQGLRLIYYSQIVNDFQKGDIAEGYSVSREKKESFPLTVTSAQKNPTAFYLCASSTRGSYGYTFGSGTRLTVV.

This clone was counted a few times. The V gene is TRBV6-2 or TRBV6-3, the J gene TRBJ2-1, with TRBD2 matching 8 bases. The CDR3 contains 14 residues. Germline CDR1 is MNHEY and CDR2 is SVGEGT. J lost 6 bases, V lost 1 base, and 2 bases had no gene match. CDR3 residues: CASSYLAGSNEQFF. In DNA, the CDR3 is TGTGCCAGCAGTTACTTAGCGGGAAGCAATGAGCAGTTCTTC.

This chain joins TRBV6-5 and TRBJ1-2, with 7 bases lining up with TRBD1. V shed 5 bases and J 5 bases; nucleotides not matched to a gene: 5. CDR3 length: 13 amino acids. Per germline, CDR1 MNHEY and CDR2 SVGAGI. In nucleotides, the CDR3 is TGTGCCAGCAGTCGGGACAGCTCGTATGGCTACACCTTC. This translates into CASSRDSSYGYTF.

The chain carries TRBV7-2 and TRBJ1-1; D possibly corresponds to TRBD1 (6 bases). The CDR3 is 15 amino acids. The germline V gene has CDR1 SGHTA and CDR2 FQGNSA. V was clipped by 5 bases and J by 3 bases, with 16 bases between them. The CDR3 nucleotides are TGTGCCAGCAGCGAGGACAGCACGATGTACACTGAAGCTTTCTTT. Translated, it gives CASSEDSTMYTEAFF.

This CDR3 reads CASSVRGPFSEQFF. CDR3 sequence (DNA): TGTGCCAGTAGTGTTAGGGGGCCGTTCAGTGAGCAGTTCTTC. This sequence joins TRBV19 and TRBJ2-1, with TRBD1 identical over 7 bases. Germline V lookup: CDR1 LNHDA, CDR2 SQIVND (reference sequence). V was pared by 5 bases and J by 9 bases, with 10 bases of the junction left unmatched. This CDR3 has 14 amino acids.

The V gene is TRBV5-4, the J gene TRBJ1-1; D is unclear. Deletions cut 0 bases from V and 1 base from J, with 10 bases between. Germline CDR1 reads SGHNT; CDR2 reads YYREEE (reference sequence). The CDR3 contains 15 residues. The CDR3 here is CASSLAGVKNTEAFF. The CDR3 nucleotides are TGTGCCAGCAGCTTGGCCGGGGTGAAGAACACTGAAGCTTTCTTT.

V gene TRBV6-5 combines with J gene TRBJ2-2; 7 bases are a match to TRBD2. Trimming cost V 7 bases and J 6 bases; bases outside gene matches: 8. The CDR3 is 14 residues long. Germline-derived CDR1 and CDR2 are MNHEY and SVGAGI. CDR3 bases: TGTGCCAGCATTTCTGCGGGAGAGGCCGGGGAGCTGTTTTTT. Translated, it gives CASISAGEAGELFF.

The V and J genes are TRBV7-2 and TRBJ1-1, with 8 bases aligning to TRBD1. Germline loops: CDR1 SGHTA, CDR2 FQGNSA. CDR3 length equals 15 residues. Losses at the gene ends were 5 bases for V and 0 bases for J; bases not matched to a gene: 5. The CDR3 sequence is CASSAPTGVNTEAFF. In nucleotides, the CDR3 is TGTGCCAGCAGCGCCCCGACAGGGGTGAACACTGAAGCTTTCTTT.

This chain joins TRBV3-1 (or the pseudogene TRBV3-2) and TRBJ1-1, with TRBD1 as a possible D gene (5 bases). The CDR3 contains 17 residues. Between the trimmed V and J ends, which lost 4 bases and 1 base, there was a span of 19 bases. Germline CDR1 is LGHDT and CDR2 is YNNKEL (reference sequence). CDR3 region: CASSPRPPREENTEAFF. In nucleotides, the CDR3 is TGTGCCAGCAGCCCCAGACCCCCCAGGGAAGAGAACACTGAAGCTTTCTTT.

This chain joins TRBV27 and TRBJ2-7; 7 bases are shared with TRBD2. V was clipped by 3 bases and J by 3 bases; unmatched bases: 5. Germline CDR1 is MNHEY and CDR2 is SMNVEV (reference sequence). The CDR3 extends over 14 amino acids. The CDR3 region has the DNA TGTGCCAGCAGTTTGGGGAGGGCCCACTACGAGCAGTACTTC. Its protein product is CASSLGRAHYEQYF.

The CDR3 coding sequence is TGTGCCAGCAGCGTACTCCGGGACAGGGTTTACGAGCAGTACTTC. As protein: CASSVLRDRVYEQYF. The chain has TRBV6-5 and TRBJ2-7; 9 nucleotides agree with TRBD1. The CDR3 is 15 amino acids. Trimming removed 6 bases from V and 4 bases from J; junction bases left unmatched: 10. CDR1 MNHEY and CDR2 SVGAGI come from the germline V gene.

CDR3 DNA: TGTGCCAGTAACCCGACAGGCGGAGCCGGGGAGCTGTTTTTT. Amino acid sequence: CASNPTGGAGELFF. This chain uses TRBV19 with TRBJ2-2; D is possibly TRBD1 (6 bases). Trimming shortened V by 7 bases and J by 6 bases, and 15 bases separated the two germline ends. In germline, CDR1 is LNHDA, CDR2 SQIVND (reference sequence). The CDR3 is made up of 14 amino acids.

This clone was counted a single time. The V and J genes are TRBV28 and TRBJ1-1; perhaps TRBD1 as D (5 bases). CDR3 size: 14 residues. V lost 7 bases to trimming and J lost 0 bases, with 12 bases between them. Germline assignment: CDR1 MDHEN and CDR2 SYDVKM. The chain's CDR3 is CASIWGRMNTEAFF. In nucleotides, the CDR3 is TGTGCCAGCATCTGGGGCAGGATGAACACTGAAGCTTTCTTT.

The chain has TRBV4-1 and TRBJ1-4, with D maybe TRBD1 (6 bases). This CDR3 is 15 amino acids long. Germline CDR1 reads MGHRA; CDR2 reads YSYEKL. Trimming took off 6 bases at V and 8 bases at J, with 19 bases between the two ends. The CDR3 region has the DNA TGCGCCAGCAGTACGGGGCAGGGGAGTGGGGAAAAACTGTTTTTT. It codes for CASSTGQGSGEKLFF.

The V gene is TRBV2, the J gene TRBJ2-7; no reliable D call. The CDR3 spans 12 residues. The V and J ends lost 6 bases and 0 bases respectively, with 6 bases between them. The germline gives CDR1 SNHLY, CDR2 FYNNEI. The CDR3 bases are TGTGCCAGCAGACAGAGCTCCTACGAGCAGTACTTC. As protein: CASRQSSYEQYF.

The chain carries TRBV7-2 and TRBJ1-2; 9 nucleotides match TRBD1. Unmatched junction bases numbered 7, after V lost 4 bases and J lost 7 bases. CDR1 and CDR2 from the germline V gene are SGHTA and FQGNSA. This CDR3 has 14 residues. The CDR3 nucleotides are TGTGCCAGCAGCTACGGACAGGGGAGTAGTGGCTACACCTTC. Translation: CASSYGQGSSGYTF.

The genes are TRBV19 and TRBJ2-2; 9 nucleotides align to TRBD2. Germline CDR1 is LNHDA and CDR2 is SQIVND (reference sequence). Unmatched junction bases numbered 12, after V lost 5 bases and J lost 5 bases. The CDR3 has 17 amino acids. The CDR3 region has the DNA TGTGCCAGTAGTCGCCCCCCCGGGACTAGCTATACCGGGGAGCTGTTTTTT. Translated, it gives CASSRPPGTSYTGELFF.

The chain links TRBV6-6 to TRBJ2-5; TRBD2 might be the D (6 bases). There are 12 residues in the CDR3. Germline CDR1 and CDR2: MNHNY and SVGAGI (reference sequence). CDR3 protein: CGAGINQETQYF. The DNA for the CDR3 is TGTGGAGCGGGCATAAACCAAGAGACCCAGTACTTC.

The chain combines TRBV3-1 (or the pseudogene TRBV3-2) with TRBJ2-3, with 14 nucleotides matching TRBD2. J gave up 5 bases and V 5 bases, and 3 bases lay outside the gene matches. Per germline, CDR1 LGHDT and CDR2 YNNKEL (reference sequence). This CDR3 has 15 amino acids. The CDR3 sequence is CASSSGTSGRDTQYF. The CDR3 nucleotides are TGTGCCAGCAGCTCCGGGACTAGCGGGAGAGATACGCAGTATTTT.

The J gene is TRBJ2-3, the V gene TRBV5-1, with 7 bases aligning to TRBD1. CDR1 and CDR2 from the germline V gene are SGHRS and YFSETQ. After removal of 0 bases from V and 5 bases from J, the junction contained 3 bases not matched to a gene. This CDR3 has 14 residues. The CDR3 loop reads CASSLETGKDTQYF. As DNA, the CDR3 is TGCGCCAGCAGCTTGGAGACAGGGAAAGATACGCAGTATTTT.

This clone was seen repeatedly, ten times or more. The CDR3 here is CASSYERGYEQYF. CDR3 DNA: TGTGCCAGCAGTTATGAGCGGGGCTACGAGCAGTACTTC. This sequence joins TRBV28 and TRBJ2-7; 7 bases are shared with TRBD2. The CDR3 extends over 13 amino acids. Germline CDR1 and CDR2: MDHEN and SYDVKM. Trimming at V came to 4 bases and at J to 3 bases, leaving 3 bases not matched to a gene.

The chain uses TRBV7-9 and TRBJ1-2, with 7 bases aligning to TRBD1. Germline V gives CDR1 SEHNR, CDR2 FQNEAQ (reference sequence). V dropped 6 bases and J dropped 3; count of bases not matched to a gene: 4. CDR3 size: 13 residues. CDR3 DNA sequence: TGTGCCAGCAGGAATGACAGGGACTATGGCTACACCTTC. Its translation: CASRNDRDYGYTF.

This clone was seen just once. The chain combines TRBV19 with TRBJ2-7, with 15 bases aligning to TRBD2. There are 15 residues in the CDR3. V dropped 9 bases and J dropped 4; count of bases not matched to a gene: 7. The germline V gene has CDR1 LNHDA and CDR2 SQIVND (reference sequence). CDR3 in amino acids: CASKPGTSGRYEQYF. The CDR3 DNA is TGTGCCAGCAAACCGGGGACTAGCGGGAGGTACGAGCAGTACTTC. Full variable domain (rest looked up from reference TRBV19 and TRBJ2-7): DGGITQSPKYLFRKEGQNVTLSCEQNLNHDAMYWYRQDPGQGLRLIYYSQIVNDFQKGDIAEGYSVSREKKESFPLTVTSAQKNPTAFYLCASKPGTSGRYEQYFGPGTRLTVT.

This clone showed up just a few times. DNA of the CDR3: TGTGCCAGCAGCCATGCTACCGGGACTAGCGGGGGGGTTGAGCAGTTCTTC. Amino acids: CASSHATGTSGGVEQFF. The V gene is TRBV4-2, the J gene TRBJ2-1; 16 bases fit TRBD2. The CDR3 sequence is 17 residues long. The germline V gene has CDR1 LGHNA and CDR2 YNFKEQ. V gave up 3 bases and J gave up 9 bases; unmatched junction bases: 8.

The chain couples TRBV5-1 to TRBJ2-5, with D hard to call. This CDR3 spans 13 amino acids. CDR1 is SGHRS, CDR2 YFSETQ, per germline. Trimming cost V 0 bases and J 5 bases, with 8 bases left between them. The CDR3 DNA reads as TGCGCCAGCAGCTTGGAAGCGAGGGAGACCCAGTACTTC. This translates into CASSLEARETQYF.

This clone was found many times. V and J are TRBV28 and TRBJ2-7, with a possible D match to TRBD1 (6 bases). The V end was cut by 3 bases, the J end by 7 bases, with 16 bases between. The germline CDR1 and CDR2 sequences are MDHEN and SYDVKM. This CDR3 contains 14 residues. The CDR3 coding sequence is TGTGCCAGCAGTTTGGGGGCCCGGGGCGGGGAGCAGTACTTC. This codes for CASSLGARGGEQYF.